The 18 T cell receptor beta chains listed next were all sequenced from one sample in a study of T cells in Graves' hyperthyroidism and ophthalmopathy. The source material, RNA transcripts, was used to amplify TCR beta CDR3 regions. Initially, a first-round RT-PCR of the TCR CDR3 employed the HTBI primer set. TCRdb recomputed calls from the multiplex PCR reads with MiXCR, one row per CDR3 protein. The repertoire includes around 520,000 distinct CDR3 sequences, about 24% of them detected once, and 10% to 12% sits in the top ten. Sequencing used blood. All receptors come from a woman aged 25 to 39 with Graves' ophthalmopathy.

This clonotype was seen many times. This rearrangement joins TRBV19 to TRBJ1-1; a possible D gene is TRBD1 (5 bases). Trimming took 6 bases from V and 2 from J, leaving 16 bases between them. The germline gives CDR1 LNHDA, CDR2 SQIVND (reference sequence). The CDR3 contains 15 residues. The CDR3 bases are TGTGCCAGTAGAGGGTATGGGGGAGCCAACACTGAAGCTTTCTTT. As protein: CASRGYGGANTEAFF.

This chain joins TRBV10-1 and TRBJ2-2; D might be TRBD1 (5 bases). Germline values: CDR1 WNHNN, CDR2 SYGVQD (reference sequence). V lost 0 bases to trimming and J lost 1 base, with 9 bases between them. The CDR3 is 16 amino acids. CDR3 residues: CASSESMTVNTGELFF. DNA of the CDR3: TGCGCCAGCAGTGAGTCAATGACAGTGAACACCGGGGAGCTGTTTTTT.

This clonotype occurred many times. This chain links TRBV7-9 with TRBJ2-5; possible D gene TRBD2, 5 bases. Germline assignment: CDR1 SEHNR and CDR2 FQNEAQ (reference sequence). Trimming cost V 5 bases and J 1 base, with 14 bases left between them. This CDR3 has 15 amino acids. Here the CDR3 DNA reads TGTGCCAGCAGCCCCCGGGAAGCGCTCCAAGAGACCCAGTACTTC. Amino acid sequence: CASSPREALQETQYF. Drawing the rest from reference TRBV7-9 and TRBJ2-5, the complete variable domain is DTGVSQNPRHKITKRGQNVTFRCDPISEHNRLYWYRQTLGQGPEFLTYFQNEAQLEKSRLLSDRFSAERPKGSFSTLEIQRTEQGDSAMYLCASSPREALQETQYFGPGTRLLVL.

CDR3 residues: CASSRGWVGGSNPEAFF. CDR3 nucleotides: TGTGCCAGCAGTCGCGGCTGGGTAGGGGGGAGCAACCCTGAAGCTTTCTTT. The chain joins TRBV6-1 to TRBJ1-1, with D possibly being TRBD1 (6 bases). The germline V gene encodes CDR1 MNHNS and CDR2 SASEGT. The CDR3 sequence is 17 residues long. V was shortened by 5 bases and J by 6 bases, with 25 bases between the two germline ends.

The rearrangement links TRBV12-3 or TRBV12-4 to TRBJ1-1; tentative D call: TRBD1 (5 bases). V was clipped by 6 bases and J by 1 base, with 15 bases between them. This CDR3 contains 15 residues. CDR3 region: CASSPAWTTNTEAFF. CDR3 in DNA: TGTGCCAGCAGCCCCGCCTGGACAACGAACACTGAAGCTTTCTTT.

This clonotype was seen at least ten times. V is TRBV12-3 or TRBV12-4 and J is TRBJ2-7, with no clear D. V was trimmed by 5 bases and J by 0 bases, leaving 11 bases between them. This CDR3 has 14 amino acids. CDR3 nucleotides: TGTGCCAGCAGTCCATACCCGAGCTCCTACGAGCAGTACTTC. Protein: CASSPYPSSYEQYF.

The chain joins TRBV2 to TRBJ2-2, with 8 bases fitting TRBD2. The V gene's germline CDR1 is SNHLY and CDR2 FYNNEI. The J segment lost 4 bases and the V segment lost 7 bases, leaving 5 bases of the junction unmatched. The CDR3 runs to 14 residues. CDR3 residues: CASTGGGITGELFF. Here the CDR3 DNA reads TGTGCCAGCACCGGCGGGGGGATCACCGGGGAGCTGTTTTTT.

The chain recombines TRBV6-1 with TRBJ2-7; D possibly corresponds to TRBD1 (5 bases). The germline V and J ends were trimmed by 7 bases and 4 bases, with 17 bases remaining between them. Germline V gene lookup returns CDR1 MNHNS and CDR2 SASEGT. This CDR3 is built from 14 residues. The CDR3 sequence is CASTSPRGPYEQYF. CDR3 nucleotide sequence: TGTGCCAGCACCTCCCCTAGGGGTCCGTACGAGCAGTACTTC.

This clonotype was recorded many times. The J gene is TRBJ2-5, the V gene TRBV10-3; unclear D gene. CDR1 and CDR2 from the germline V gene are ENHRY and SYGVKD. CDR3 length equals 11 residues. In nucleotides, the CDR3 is TGTGTACAAAACCTCCAAGAGACCCAGTACTTC. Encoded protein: CVQNLQETQYF.

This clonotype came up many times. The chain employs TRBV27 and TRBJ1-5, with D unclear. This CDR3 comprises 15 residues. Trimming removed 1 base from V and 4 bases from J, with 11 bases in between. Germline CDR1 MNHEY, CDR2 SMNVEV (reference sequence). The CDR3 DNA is TGTGCCAGCAGTTTATTGGGCCGCCAGAATCAGCCCCAGCATTTT. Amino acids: CASSLLGRQNQPQHF.

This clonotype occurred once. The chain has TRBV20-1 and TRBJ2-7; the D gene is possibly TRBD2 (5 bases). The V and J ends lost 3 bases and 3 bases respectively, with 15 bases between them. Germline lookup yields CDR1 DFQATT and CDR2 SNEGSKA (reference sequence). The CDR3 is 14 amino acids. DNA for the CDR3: TGCAGTGCTAGTGATTCCGGGGTCATCTACGAGCAGTACTTC. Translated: CSASDSGVIYEQYF.

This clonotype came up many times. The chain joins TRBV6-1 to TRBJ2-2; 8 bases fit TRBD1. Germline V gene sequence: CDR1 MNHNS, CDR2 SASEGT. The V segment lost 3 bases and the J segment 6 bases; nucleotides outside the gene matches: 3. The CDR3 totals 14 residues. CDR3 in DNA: TGTGCCAGCAGTGAGGGACAGGCCCCCGGGGAGCTGTTTTTT. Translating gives CASSEGQAPGELFF.

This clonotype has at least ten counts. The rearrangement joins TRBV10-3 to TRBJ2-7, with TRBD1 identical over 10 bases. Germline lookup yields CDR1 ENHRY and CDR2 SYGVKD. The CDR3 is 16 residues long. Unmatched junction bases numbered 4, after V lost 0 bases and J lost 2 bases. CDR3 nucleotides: TGTGCCATCAGTGAGTCTGGGACAGGGGCTACCTACGAGCAGTACTTC. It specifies CAISESGTGATYEQYF.

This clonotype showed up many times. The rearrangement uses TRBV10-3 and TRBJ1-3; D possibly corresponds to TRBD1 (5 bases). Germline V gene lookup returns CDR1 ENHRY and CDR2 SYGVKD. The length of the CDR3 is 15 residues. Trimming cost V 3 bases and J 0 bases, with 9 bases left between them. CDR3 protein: CAISEQRGSGNTIYF. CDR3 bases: TGTGCCATCAGTGAACAAAGGGGCTCTGGAAACACCATATATTTT.

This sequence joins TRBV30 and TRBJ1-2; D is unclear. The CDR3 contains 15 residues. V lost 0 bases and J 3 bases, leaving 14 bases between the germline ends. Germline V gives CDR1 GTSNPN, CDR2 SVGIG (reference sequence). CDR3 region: CAWSVGLFEYYGYTF. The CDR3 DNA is TGTGCCTGGAGTGTAGGCCTTTTCGAGTACTATGGCTACACCTTC. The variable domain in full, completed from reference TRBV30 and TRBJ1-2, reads SQTIHQWPATLVQPVGSPLSLECTVEGTSNPNLYWYRQAAGRGLQLLFYSVGIGQISSEVPQNLSASRPQDRQFILSSKKLLLSDSGFYLCAWSVGLFEYYGYTFGSGTRLTVV.

CDR3 coding DNA: TGTGCCAGCCGCCCTCTAACCTCGCAGGGGAACACTGAAGCTTTCTTT. Its translation is CASRPLTSQGNTEAFF. The rearrangement uses TRBV6-7 and TRBJ1-1, with D perhaps TRBD1 (5 bases). TRBV6-7 is an open reading frame, and its role is uncertain. V was clipped by 8 bases and J by 1 base, with 20 bases between them. The CDR3 length is 16 residues.

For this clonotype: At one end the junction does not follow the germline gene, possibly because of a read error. In nucleotides, the CDR3 is TGTGCTAGCAGTCTACAGGGGCGACAAGAGACCCAGTACTTC. Protein sequence: CASSLQGRQETQYF. The V gene is TRBV7-7, the J gene TRBJ2-5; TRBD1 aligns across 7 bases. Germline CDR1 and CDR2: SSHAT and FNYEAQ (reference sequence). This CDR3 has 14 residues.

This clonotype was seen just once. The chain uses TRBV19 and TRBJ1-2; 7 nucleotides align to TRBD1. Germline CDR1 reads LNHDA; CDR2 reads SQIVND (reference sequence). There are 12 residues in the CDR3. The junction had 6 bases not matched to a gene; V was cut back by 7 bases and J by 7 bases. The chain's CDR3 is CASTEQGFGYTF. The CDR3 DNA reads TGTGCCAGTACCGAACAGGGGTTTGGCTACACCTTC.